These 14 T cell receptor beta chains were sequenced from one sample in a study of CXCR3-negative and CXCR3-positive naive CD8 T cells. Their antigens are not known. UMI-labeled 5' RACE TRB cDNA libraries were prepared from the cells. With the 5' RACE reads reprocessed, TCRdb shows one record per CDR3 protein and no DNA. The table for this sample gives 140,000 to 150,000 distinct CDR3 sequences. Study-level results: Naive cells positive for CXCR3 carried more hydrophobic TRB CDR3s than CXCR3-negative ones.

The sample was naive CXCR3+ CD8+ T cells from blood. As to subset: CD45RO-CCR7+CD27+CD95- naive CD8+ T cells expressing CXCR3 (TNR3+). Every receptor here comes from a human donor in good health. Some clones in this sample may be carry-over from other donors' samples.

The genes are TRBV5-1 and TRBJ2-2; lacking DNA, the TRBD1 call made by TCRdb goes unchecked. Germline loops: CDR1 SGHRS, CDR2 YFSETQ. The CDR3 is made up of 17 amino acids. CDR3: CASSLDYRGIFTGELFF.

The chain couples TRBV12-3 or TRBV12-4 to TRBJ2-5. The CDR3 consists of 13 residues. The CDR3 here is CASSLGLQETQYF.

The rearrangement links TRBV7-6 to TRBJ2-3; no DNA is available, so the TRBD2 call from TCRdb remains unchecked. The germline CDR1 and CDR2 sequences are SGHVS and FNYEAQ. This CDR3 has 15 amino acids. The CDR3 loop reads CASSLVAGEADTQYF. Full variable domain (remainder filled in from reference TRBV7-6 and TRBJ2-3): GAGVSQSPRYKVTKRGQDVALRCDPISGHVSLYWYRQALGQGPEFLTYFNYEAQQDKSGLPNDRFSAERPEGSISTLTIQRTEQRDSAMYRCASSLVAGEADTQYFGPGTRLTVL.

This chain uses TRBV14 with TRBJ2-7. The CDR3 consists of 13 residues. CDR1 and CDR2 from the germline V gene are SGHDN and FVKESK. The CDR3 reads CASSQVWHYEQYF.

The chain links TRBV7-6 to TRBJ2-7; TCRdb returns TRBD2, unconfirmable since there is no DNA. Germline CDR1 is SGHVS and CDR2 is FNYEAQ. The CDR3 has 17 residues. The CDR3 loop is CASSLPTSGLASPEQYF. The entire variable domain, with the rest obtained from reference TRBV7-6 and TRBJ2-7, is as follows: GAGVSQSPRYKVTKRGQDVALRCDPISGHVSLYWYRQALGQGPEFLTYFNYEAQQDKSGLPNDRFSAERPEGSISTLTIQRTEQRDSAMYRCASSLPTSGLASPEQYFGPGTRLTVT.

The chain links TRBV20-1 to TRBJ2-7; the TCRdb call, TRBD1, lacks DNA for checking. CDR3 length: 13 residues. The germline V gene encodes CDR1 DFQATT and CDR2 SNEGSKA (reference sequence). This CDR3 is CSARDLRQFEQYF.

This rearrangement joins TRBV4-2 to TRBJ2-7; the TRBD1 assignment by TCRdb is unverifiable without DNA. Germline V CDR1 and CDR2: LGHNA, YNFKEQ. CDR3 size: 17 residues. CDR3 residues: CASSQEGGGLIPYEQYF.

The CDR3 sequence: CSATPLAGGYNEQFF. This sequence joins TRBV20-1 and TRBJ2-1; the TRBD2 assignment by TCRdb is unverifiable without DNA. In germline, CDR1 is DFQATT, CDR2 SNEGSKA (reference sequence). The CDR3 spans 15 residues.

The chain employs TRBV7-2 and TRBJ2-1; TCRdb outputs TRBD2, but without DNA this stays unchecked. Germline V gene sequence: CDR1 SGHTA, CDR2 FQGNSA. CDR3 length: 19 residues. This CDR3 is CASSLSSTAGGQLYNEQFF.

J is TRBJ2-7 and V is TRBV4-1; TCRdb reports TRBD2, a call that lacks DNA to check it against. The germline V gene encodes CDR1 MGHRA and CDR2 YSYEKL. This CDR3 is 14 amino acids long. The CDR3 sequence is CASSQDVTSSEQYF.

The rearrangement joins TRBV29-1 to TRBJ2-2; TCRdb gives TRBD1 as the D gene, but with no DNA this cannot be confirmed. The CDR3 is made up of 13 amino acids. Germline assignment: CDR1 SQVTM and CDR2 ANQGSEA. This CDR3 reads CSAGDPNTGELFF.

This chain's CDR3 is CASSLVNEQFF. The chain has TRBV28 and TRBJ2-1. Germline V gives CDR1 MDHEN, CDR2 SYDVKM. The CDR3 covers 11 residues.

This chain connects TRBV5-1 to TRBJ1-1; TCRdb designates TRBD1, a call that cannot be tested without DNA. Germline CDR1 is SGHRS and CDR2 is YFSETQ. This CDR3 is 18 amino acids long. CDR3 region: CASRHGTQGSYYDTEAFF.

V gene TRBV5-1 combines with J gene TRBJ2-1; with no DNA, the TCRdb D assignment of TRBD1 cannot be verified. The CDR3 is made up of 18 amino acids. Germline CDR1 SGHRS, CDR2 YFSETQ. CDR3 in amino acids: CASSILQGGTSATHEQFF.